In this sample, the clone carrying this T cell receptor beta chain turned up a few times. Its target is not known. Primed by a sample-barcoded 5' primer and a J-beta primer mix, a second PCR proceeded for 7 to 11 cycles. Tags on each cDNA molecule came from a template-switch adaptor with 12 random nucleotides. TCRdb reanalysed the 5' RACE reads using MiXCR and keeps one entry per CDR3 protein. This sample has 700,000 to 900,000 distinct CDR3 sequences, with 53% found just once. The sample originates from a study of blood T cells in healthy people across ages. Study conclusions and caveats: Expanded clonotype shifts may have been confounded, as the donors had an unknown CMV status. With naive T cell percentage, TCR beta diversity showed a strong correlation. Greater diversity and more naive CD4+ cells were seen in long-lived donors than in aged donors.

After removal of 7 bases from V and 2 bases from J, the junction contained 5 bases not matched to a gene. This CDR3 has 14 residues. Germline V gives CDR1 MNHEY, CDR2 SVGAGI. This TCR was sampled from a man older than 75 in good health. The chain joins TRBV6-5 to TRBJ2-7, with TRBD1 matching 10 bases. Material for sequencing was blood. The chain's CDR3 is CASKNGQGAYEQYF. The CDR3 DNA reads TGTGCCAGCAAAAACGGACAGGGGGCCTACGAGCAGTACTTC.